The following is a T cell receptor beta chain sequence with its context. The antigen is unknown. The junction and the germline gene differ at one end; a read error may be behind it. This entry belongs to a study of blood T cells in healthy people across ages. Study conclusions and caveats: In long-lived donors, naive CD4+ cell counts and diversity exceeded those of aged donors.

The V gene's germline CDR1 is MNHEY and CDR2 SVGEGT. The CDR3 covers 12 residues. Isolation per sample recovered at least 6 million PBMCs. Primed by a sample-barcoded 5' primer and a J-beta primer mix, a second PCR proceeded for 7 to 11 cycles. TCRdb re-analysed the 5' RACE reads in MiXCR, keeping a single row per CDR3 protein. The sample holds roughly 2 million distinct CDR3 sequences, around 48% seen once. The source is a woman in her thirties or forties in good health. The V gene is TRBV6-2 or TRBV6-3, the J gene TRBJ2-1; 7 bases line up with TRBD2. Sample: blood. The CDR3 loop reads CASRYSGGRQFF. The DNA for the CDR3 is TGTGCCAGCAGGTACTCGGGGGGAAGGCAGTTCTTC.